What follows are 22 T cell receptor beta chains derived from one specimen sequenced in a study of technical replicates of blood from a handful of donors. Profiled with immunoSEQ multiplex PCR; TCRdb holds only in-frame clones, not every one. The top ten clones hold approximately 0.26% of a sample with about 93,000 clones, nearly 97% of them seen once. The sample was T cells isolated from PBMCs. The origin of the receptors is a human donor in good health.

The J gene is TRBJ2-5, the V gene TRBV2; no clear D. CDR1 and CDR2 (germline): SNHLY, FYNNEI. CDR3 length equals 12 residues. Trimming removed 7 bases from V and 2 bases from J, with 8 bases in between. The CDR3 loop reads CASNDLQETQYF. In DNA form, the CDR3 reads TGTGCCAGCAACGACTTACAAGAGACCCAGTACTTC.

The genes are TRBV6-5 and TRBJ1-4; D gene unclear. In germline, CDR1 is MNHEY, CDR2 SVGAGI. The V end lost 0 bases, the J end lost 8 bases, and 10 bases lay between the germline ends. The CDR3 totals 14 residues. The CDR3 is CASSYSRGSEKLFF. The CDR3 DNA sequence: TGTGCCAGCAGTTACTCTCGCGGTTCGGAAAAACTGTTTTTT.

The chain joins TRBV6-5 to TRBJ1-2, with unresolved D. Per germline, CDR1 MNHEY and CDR2 SVGAGI. The CDR3 runs to 14 residues. V lost 7 bases and J 2 bases, leaving 14 bases between the germline ends. This chain's CDR3 is CASTPARRNYGYTF. CDR3 sequence (DNA): TGTGCCAGCACCCCGGCCCGCAGGAACTATGGCTACACCTTC.

The chain joins TRBV6-4 to TRBJ1-5, with D tentatively TRBD1 (6 bases). Germline loops: CDR1 MRHNA, CDR2 SNTAGT. The CDR3 runs to 15 residues. With 3 bases removed from V and 5 bases from J, the gap between germline ends came to 14 bases. CDR3 sequence (DNA): TGTGCCAGCAGTGAAAGGCCGGACAGCCATCAGCCCCAGCATTTT. The encoded protein is CASSERPDSHQPQHF.

J is TRBJ2-1 and V is TRBV19; the match to TRBD2 covers 7 bases. Germline V gene data show CDR1 as LNHDA and CDR2 as SQIVND (reference sequence). The length of the CDR3 is 17 residues. V shed 3 bases and J 0 bases; nucleotides not matched to a gene: 8. This CDR3 reads CASSMVGGLSSYNEQFF. The CDR3 region has the DNA TGTGCCAGTAGTATGGTGGGAGGGTTGAGCTCCTACAATGAGCAGTTCTTC.

V and J are TRBV9 and TRBJ1-6, with 8 bases fitting TRBD1. This CDR3 spans 14 amino acids. V trimming: 5 bases; J trimming: 10 bases; junction bases outside the gene matches: 8. Germline loops: CDR1 SGDLS, CDR2 YYNGEE. The CDR3 sequence is CASRAEAGGSPLHF. The CDR3 bases are TGTGCCAGCAGAGCCGAGGCAGGGGGCTCACCCCTCCACTTT. The full variable domain, completed using reference TRBV9 and TRBJ1-6, is DSGVTQTPKHLITATGQRVTLRCSPRSGDLSVYWYQQSLDQGLQFLIQYYNGEERAKGNILERFSAQQFPDLHSELNLSSLELGDSALYFCASRAEAGGSPLHFGNGTRLTVT.

This rearrangement joins TRBV28 to TRBJ2-1; 10 bases are a match to TRBD1. This CDR3 spans 15 amino acids. Trimming at V came to 5 bases and at J to 8 bases, leaving 9 bases not matched to a gene. Germline V gene lookup returns CDR1 MDHEN and CDR2 SYDVKM. CDR3 region: CASSRGQGRWDEQFF. The CDR3 DNA reads as TGTGCCAGCAGTAGGGGACAGGGGAGGTGGGATGAGCAGTTCTTC.

This clone was recorded only once. The J gene is TRBJ2-3, the V gene TRBV5-5, with 7 positions matching TRBD2. CDR1 is SGHKS and CDR2 is YYEKEE in the germline V gene (reference sequence). The CDR3 is made up of 16 amino acids. With 3 bases clipped from V and 1 base from J, the junction kept 8 bases outside the gene matches. CDR3 sequence reads: CASSSELARRTDTQYF. The CDR3 DNA is TGTGCCAGCAGCTCCGAACTAGCGAGACGCACAGATACGCAGTATTTT.

This clone has a single count. The chain joins TRBV9 to TRBJ1-5, with D perhaps TRBD1 (5 bases). V lost 4 bases and J lost 6, with 11 bases in between. Germline lookup yields CDR1 SGDLS and CDR2 YYNGEE. CDR3 length: 13 amino acids. The CDR3, as DNA: TGTGCCAGCAGCTCAGCGGGGGTTCAGCCCCAGCATTTT. It specifies CASSSAGVQPQHF.

The genes are TRBV10-1 and TRBJ1-6; weak D call: TRBD1 (5 bases). CDR1 is WNHNN and CDR2 is SYGVQD in the germline V gene (reference sequence). V shed 11 bases and J shed 7 bases, with 30 bases lying between them. The CDR3 runs to 18 residues. The CDR3 nucleotides are TGCGCCTGCCTATCGTATCTTCAGGGCCCACTCCAGAATTCACCCCTCCACTTT. It codes for CACLSYLQGPLQNSPLHF.

In DNA form, the CDR3 reads TGTGCCAGCAGCTTAGCACTAGGGGGCAACTATGGCTACACCTTC. Residues: CASSLALGGNYGYTF. V usage is TRBV7-2 and J usage is TRBJ1-2; 7 nucleotides line up with TRBD1. Germline CDR1 reads SGHTA; CDR2 reads FQGNSA. The CDR3 loop spans 15 amino acids. Trimming at V came to 0 bases and at J to 2 bases, leaving 3 bases not matched to a gene.

The rearrangement links TRBV7-6 to TRBJ2-1; possible D gene TRBD2, 6 bases. The CDR3 covers 17 residues. Trimming shortened V by 5 bases and J by 0 bases, and 17 bases separated the two germline ends. The germline CDR1 and CDR2 sequences are SGHVS and FNYEAQ. The CDR3 here is CASSPSGIGSSYNEQFF. CDR3 coding DNA: TGTGCCAGCAGCCCGTCCGGAATCGGGAGCTCCTACAATGAGCAGTTCTTC. Filled out from reference TRBV7-6 and TRBJ2-1, the complete variable domain reads GAGVSQSPRYKVTKRGQDVALRCDPISGHVSLYWYRQALGQGPEFLTYFNYEAQQDKSGLPNDRFSAERPEGSISTLTIQRTEQRDSAMYRCASSPSGIGSSYNEQFFGPGTRLTVL.

V gene TRBV11-2 combines with J gene TRBJ2-7, with 8 nucleotides matching TRBD1. J lost 1 base, V lost 4 bases, and 9 bases had no gene match. The CDR3 spans 16 residues. Germline V gene data show CDR1 as SGHAT and CDR2 as FQNNGV. The chain's CDR3 is CASSSLYRGSSYEQYF. In nucleotides, the CDR3 is TGTGCCAGCAGCTCACTTTACAGGGGGTCGTCCTACGAGCAGTACTTC.

The rearrangement joins TRBV28 to TRBJ1-2; 8 bases fit TRBD1. The germline V gene encodes CDR1 MDHEN and CDR2 SYDVKM. V was pared by 6 bases and J by 4 bases, with 7 bases of the junction left unmatched. There are 14 residues in the CDR3. For the CDR3, the DNA is TGTGCCAGCAGACAGCAGGGGGCGGTCTATGGCTACACCTTC. Translation: CASRQQGAVYGYTF.

The rearrangement links TRBV6-5 to TRBJ2-2, with 8 bases identical to TRBD2. CDR3 length: 15 amino acids. Per germline, CDR1 MNHEY and CDR2 SVGAGI. The ends lost 2 bases at V and 4 bases at J; junction bases unmatched: 3. DNA for the CDR3: TGTGCCAGCAGTTACGGAGCGGGGGTCACCGGGGAGCTGTTTTTT. It yields the protein CASSYGAGVTGELFF.

In this sample, this clone turned up once. The V call is TRBV7-6, the J call TRBJ2-7; 8 bases line up with TRBD1. This CDR3 has 15 residues. With 2 bases clipped from V and 0 bases from J, the junction kept 3 bases outside the gene matches. The V gene's germline CDR1 is SGHVS and CDR2 FNYEAQ. As DNA, the CDR3 is TGTGCCAGCAGCTTAAGGACAGGGCTCTCCTACGAGCAGTACTTC. Translation: CASSLRTGLSYEQYF. The full variable domain, rest sourced from reference TRBV7-6 and TRBJ2-7, is GAGVSQSPRYKVTKRGQDVALRCDPISGHVSLYWYRQALGQGPEFLTYFNYEAQQDKSGLPNDRFSAERPEGSISTLTIQRTEQRDSAMYRCASSLRTGLSYEQYFGPGTRLTVT.

This clone appeared a single time. This sequence joins TRBV27 and TRBJ2-1; 12 bases fit TRBD2. J was trimmed by 8 bases and V by 0 bases; bases with no gene match: 5. This CDR3 is built from 16 residues. Germline-derived CDR1 and CDR2 are MNHEY and SMNVEV (reference sequence). The chain's CDR3 is CASSLSPSGRAHEQFF. Here the CDR3 DNA reads TGTGCCAGCAGTTTATCTCCTAGCGGGAGGGCACATGAGCAGTTCTTC.

The chain uses TRBV19 and TRBJ2-7, with D perhaps TRBD2 (6 bases). The V end lost 6 bases, the J end lost 3 bases, and 18 bases lay between the germline ends. CDR3 size: 15 residues. CDR1 is LNHDA and CDR2 is SQIVND in the germline V gene (reference sequence). CDR3 nucleotide sequence: TGTGCCAGTAGCCCTGGGGTAGCGGTTAACTACGAGCAGTACTTC. Encoded protein: CASSPGVAVNYEQYF.

The chain joins TRBV6-1 to TRBJ1-4; possibly TRBD1 for D (6 bases). V was cut by 3 bases and J by 8 bases, with 16 bases left in between. CDR1 and CDR2 from the germline V gene are MNHNS and SASEGT. CDR3 length: 15 residues. CDR3: CASSEEVRGPEKLFF. CDR3 sequence (DNA): TGTGCCAGCAGTGAGGAGGTCAGGGGACCCGAAAAACTGTTTTTT.

The rearrangement joins TRBV2 to TRBJ1-2; D is undetermined. Trimming stripped 4 bases from V and 4 bases from J, with 7 bases between. The germline CDR1 and CDR2 sequences are SNHLY and FYNNEI. The CDR3 has 12 residues. As DNA, the CDR3 is TGTGCCAGCAGTGCTGACTTCTATGGCTACACCTTC. Protein product: CASSADFYGYTF.

The gene calls are TRBV29-1 and TRBJ2-7; D not resolved. The germline V gene has CDR1 SQVTM and CDR2 ANQGSEA. V lost 2 bases to trimming and J lost 0 bases, with 2 bases between them. The length of the CDR3 is 11 residues. CDR3 region: CSVEYSYEQYF. CDR3 coding DNA: TGCAGCGTTGAATACTCCTACGAGCAGTACTTC.

This rearrangement joins TRBV5-1 to TRBJ2-5; TRBD2 aligns across 13 bases. Germline V gives CDR1 SGHRS, CDR2 YFSETQ. This CDR3 is 15 amino acids long. After removal of 4 bases from V and 3 bases from J, the junction contained 3 bases not matched to a gene. The CDR3 sequence: CASSLGLAGEETQYF. The CDR3 DNA sequence: TGCGCCAGCAGCCTCGGACTAGCGGGGGAAGAGACCCAGTACTTC.